The 6 T cell receptor beta chains below come from one sample, sequenced in a study of regulatory T cells. The PCR used 52 TRBV and 13 TRBJ primers. Produced via immunoSEQ multiplex PCR; TCRdb's table is partial and in-frame only. The table includes roughly 15,000 clones, 92% detected once. Sequenced input: CD8+ T cells sorted from blood. The receptors come from a person under 30 with CD3G deficiency.

This clone came up a few times. The chain carries TRBV10-2 and TRBJ2-1; D gene ambiguous. This CDR3 is 14 amino acids long. The ends were cut back, 6 bases at V and 7 bases at J, with 16 bases in the middle. Germline CDR1 WSHSY, CDR2 SAAADI. CDR3 bases: TGCGCCAGCAGCGACTTTCCCCCTCAGAATGAGCAGTTCTTC. This gives the protein CASSDFPPQNEQFF.

V usage is TRBV28 and J usage is TRBJ1-5; D is possibly TRBD1 (5 bases). Between the trimmed V and J ends, which lost 5 bases and 0 bases, there was a span of 11 bases. Germline-derived CDR1 and CDR2 are MDHEN and SYDVKM. The CDR3 length is 15 residues. The CDR3 is CASSGTSYSNQPQHF. DNA of the CDR3: TGTGCCAGCAGTGGGACCTCGTATAGCAATCAGCCCCAGCATTTT.

The chain combines TRBV15 with TRBJ1-4; the D is unclear. With 3 bases removed from V and 5 bases from J, the gap between germline ends came to 13 bases. The CDR3 loop spans 15 amino acids. CDR1 LNHNV and CDR2 YYDKDF come from the germline V gene (reference sequence). The CDR3 here is CATSRVVADNEKLFF. The CDR3 coding sequence is TGTGCCACCAGCAGGGTCGTAGCGGACAATGAAAAACTGTTTTTT.

This chain links TRBV7-8 with TRBJ2-7; 11 nucleotides match TRBD2. The CDR3 has 14 residues. J was trimmed by 7 bases and V by 5 bases; bases with no gene match: 7. The germline V gene has CDR1 SGHVS and CDR2 FQNEAQ. The chain's CDR3 is CASSPRASGREQYF. The CDR3 region has the DNA TGTGCCAGCAGCCCCCGAGCTAGCGGGAGGGAGCAGTACTTC.

DNA of the CDR3: TGTGCCAGCAGCTTCTATGTGGCTAGCGGTAGGGAGACCCAGTACTTC. It yields the protein CASSFYVASGRETQYF. The genes are TRBV5-4 and TRBJ2-5, with 7 nucleotides matching TRBD2. V lost 2 bases and J lost 5; bases outside the gene matches: 12. The CDR3 sequence is 16 residues long. The germline V gene encodes CDR1 SGHNT and CDR2 YYREEE (reference sequence).

This clone was observed once. The V gene is TRBV5-6, the J gene TRBJ2-1; D is perhaps TRBD1 (5 bases). CDR1 and CDR2 (germline): SGHDT, YYEEEE. The V gene lost 1 base and the J gene lost 6 bases, with 11 bases spanning the gap. The CDR3 has 14 amino acids. CDR3 loop: CASSLYQGTNEQFF. The CDR3 DNA is TGTGCCAGCAGCTTGTACCAGGGAACCAATGAGCAGTTCTTC.